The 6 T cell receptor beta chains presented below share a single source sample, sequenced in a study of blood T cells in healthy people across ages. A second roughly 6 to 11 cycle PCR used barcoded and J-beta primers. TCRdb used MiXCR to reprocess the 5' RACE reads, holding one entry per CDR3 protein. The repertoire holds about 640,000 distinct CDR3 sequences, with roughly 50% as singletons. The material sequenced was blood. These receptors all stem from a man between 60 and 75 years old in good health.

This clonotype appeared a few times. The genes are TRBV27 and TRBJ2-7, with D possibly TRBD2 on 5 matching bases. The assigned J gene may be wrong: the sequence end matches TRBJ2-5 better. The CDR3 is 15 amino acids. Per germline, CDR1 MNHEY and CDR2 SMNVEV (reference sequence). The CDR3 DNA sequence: TGTGCCAGCAGTTTATCCTCTGGGCGGAGGGAGACCCAGTACTTC. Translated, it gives CASSLSSGRRETQYF.

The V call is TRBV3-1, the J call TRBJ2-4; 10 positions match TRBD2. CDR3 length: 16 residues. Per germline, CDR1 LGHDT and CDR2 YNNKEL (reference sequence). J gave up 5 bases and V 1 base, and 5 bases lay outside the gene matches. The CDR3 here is CASSQVPSGGQNIQYF. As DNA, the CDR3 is TGTGCCAGCAGCCAAGTCCCTAGCGGGGGCCAAAACATTCAGTACTTC.

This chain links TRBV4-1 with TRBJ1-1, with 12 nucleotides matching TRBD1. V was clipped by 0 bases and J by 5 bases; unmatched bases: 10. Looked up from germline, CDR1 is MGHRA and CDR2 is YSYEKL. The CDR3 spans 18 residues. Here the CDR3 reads CASSQDRGWDRGRTEAFF. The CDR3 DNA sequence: TGCGCCAGCAGCCAAGATCGGGGTTGGGACAGGGGGCGGACTGAAGCTTTCTTT.

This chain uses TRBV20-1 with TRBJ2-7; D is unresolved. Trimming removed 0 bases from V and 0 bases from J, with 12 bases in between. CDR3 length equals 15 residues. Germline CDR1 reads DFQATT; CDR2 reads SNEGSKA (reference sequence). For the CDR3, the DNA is TGCAGTGCTAGAGATCAGAACCGGCTCTCCTACGAGCAGTACTTC. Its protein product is CSARDQNRLSYEQYF.

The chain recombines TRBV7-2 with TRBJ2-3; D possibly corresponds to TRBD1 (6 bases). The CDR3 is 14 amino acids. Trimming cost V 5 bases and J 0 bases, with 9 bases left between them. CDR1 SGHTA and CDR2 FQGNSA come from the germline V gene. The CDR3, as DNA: TGTGCCAGCAGCAGGGACATCAGCACAGATACGCAGTATTTT. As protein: CASSRDISTDTQYF.

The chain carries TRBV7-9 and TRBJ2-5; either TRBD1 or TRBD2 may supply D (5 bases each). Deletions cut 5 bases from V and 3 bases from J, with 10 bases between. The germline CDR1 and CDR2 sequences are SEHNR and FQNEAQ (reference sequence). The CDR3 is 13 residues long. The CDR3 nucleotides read TGTGCCAGCAGCCCGGGACCAGAAGAGACCCAGTACTTC. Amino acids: CASSPGPEETQYF.